This TCR beta chain was sequenced for a study of tumor and adjacent non-tumor tissue in lung cancer. Study information: Around 4.2 million productive TCRbeta reads were obtained per sample on average.

The template was RNA from unsorted bulk tissue. More than 3 cm separated this lung sample from the edge of the tumor. A note on this clonotype: The antigen is undetermined. Germline is not matched at one junction end, which may reflect a read error.

A modified ARM-PCR protocol with three rounds of nested PCR amplified TCRbeta. TCRdb fed the multiplex PCR reads into MiXCR, producing one record per CDR3 protein. This table has approximately 82,000 distinct CDR3 sequences, approximately 82% appearing once. Whole-study findings and limits: Normal lung showed higher cumulative top 100 clone frequency than tumor. Significantly higher TCR diversity was found in tumor than normal lung.

CDR1 is MRHNA, CDR2 SNTAGT, per germline. This CDR3 spans 15 amino acids. The source is a man in his 70s with non-small cell lung cancer. The sample was distant non-tumor lung tissue. The J gene is TRBJ2-1, the V gene TRBV6-4, with 8 positions matching TRBD2. CDR3: CASSQLAGLYNEQFF. The CDR3 DNA follows: TGTGCAAGCAGTCAGTTAGCGGGACTATACAATGAGCAGTTCTTC.